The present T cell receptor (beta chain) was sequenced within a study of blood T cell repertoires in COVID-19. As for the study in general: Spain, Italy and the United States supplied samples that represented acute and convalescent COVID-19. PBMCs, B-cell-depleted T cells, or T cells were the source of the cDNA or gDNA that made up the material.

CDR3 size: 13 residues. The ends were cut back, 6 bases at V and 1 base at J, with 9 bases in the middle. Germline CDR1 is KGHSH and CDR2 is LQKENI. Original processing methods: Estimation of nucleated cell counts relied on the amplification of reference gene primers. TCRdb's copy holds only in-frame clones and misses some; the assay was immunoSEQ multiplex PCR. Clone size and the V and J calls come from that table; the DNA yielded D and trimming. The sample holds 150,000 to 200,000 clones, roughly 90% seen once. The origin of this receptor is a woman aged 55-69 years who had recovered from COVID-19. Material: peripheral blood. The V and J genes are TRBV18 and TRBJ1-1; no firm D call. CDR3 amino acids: CASSVDKNTEAFF. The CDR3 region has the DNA TGTGCCAGCTCCGTAGACAAGAACACTGAAGCTTTCTTT.